The entry that follows covers one TCR beta chain sequence. Its target is unknown. All the patients suffered relapse after autologous stem cell transplantation, and brentuximab vedotin exposure differed. Complete response, partial response or progressive disease made up the best responses. Libraries were prepared by immunoSEQ multiplex PCR; TCRdb keeps only in-frame clonotypes and omits some of them. The table has about 97,000 clones, over 80% seen once. V dropped 2 bases and J dropped 5; count of bases not matched to a gene: 17. This CDR3 contains 18 residues. The germline V gene has CDR1 KGHSH and CDR2 LQKENI. The data were taken from a study of PD-1 blockade in classical Hodgkin lymphoma. Notes on the study in general: TCR diversity rose significantly by C4D1 in CD4+ but not CD8+ cells. Before treatment, complete responders showed about the same diversity as newly diagnosed patients. Healthy donors reportedly exceeded newly diagnosed patients in baseline TCR diversity.

This chain links TRBV18 with TRBJ2-7, with 8 bases fitting TRBD1. The receptor was isolated from a human donor with classical Hodgkin lymphoma. This sample comprised peripheral blood mononuclear cells (PBMCs), obtained at baseline. CDR3 sequence (DNA): TGTGCCAGCTCACCAGCAGGGGGCCACGGGGATGTTCTAAACGAGCAGTACTTC. Its protein product is CASSPAGGHGDVLNEQYF.